A single sample gave rise to the 26 T cell receptor beta chains below, sequenced in a study of shared clonotypes between healthy human individuals. Produced via immunoSEQ multiplex PCR; TCRdb's table is partial and in-frame only. The data show more than 150,000 clones, about 68% seen once. The sample was memory CD4+ T cells sorted from blood. The subset was: CD45RA-negative fraction. These receptor sequences come from a man aged 30 to 45 in good health.

The chain links TRBV9 to TRBJ2-6; D remains unclear. The CDR3 has 18 residues. From germline, CDR1 is SGDLS and CDR2 YYNGEE. V lost 0 bases and J lost 0, with 13 bases in between. DNA for the CDR3: TGTGCCAGCAGCGTAGAAGGTAGGGCAGCCTCTGGGGCCAACGTCCTGACTTTC. Amino acids: CASSVEGRAASGANVLTF.

The chain joins TRBV2 to TRBJ2-7; TRBD2 might be the D (5 bases). CDR3 length equals 14 residues. Germline CDR1 is SNHLY and CDR2 is FYNNEI. The germline V and J ends were trimmed by 6 bases and 2 bases, with 14 bases remaining between them. In DNA, the CDR3 is TGTGCCAGCAGGCCAGCCGGGGTACCCTACGAGCAGTACTTC. Amino acids: CASRPAGVPYEQYF.

The rearrangement uses TRBV7-9 and TRBJ2-7; no reliable D call. Per the germline V gene, CDR1 is SEHNR and CDR2 is FQNEAQ (reference sequence). Trimming pared 4 bases from V and 4 bases from J, leaving 11 bases between. The CDR3 has 13 residues. The CDR3 sequence is CASSSKGKYEQYF. For the CDR3, the DNA is TGTGCCAGCAGCTCGAAGGGCAAATACGAGCAGTACTTC.

This clone was counted only a few times. The chain carries TRBV18 and TRBJ2-3; 7 bases align to TRBD1. V lost 4 bases, J lost 5 bases, and 3 bases stayed unmatched. The germline V gene encodes CDR1 KGHSH and CDR2 LQKENI. This CDR3 contains 13 residues. As DNA, the CDR3 is TGTGCCAGCTCACGTGACAGGGAAGATACGCAGTATTTT. It encodes CASSRDREDTQYF.

A word on this clone: A junction end diverges from the germline sequence, so it may reflect a read error. The V and J genes are TRBV7-7 and TRBJ2-3; a weak D match, TRBD2 (5 bases). This CDR3 region has 13 residues. The germline gives CDR1 SSHAT, CDR2 FNYEAQ (reference sequence). CDR3 amino acids: CASSQDFTDTQYF. As DNA, the CDR3 is TGTGCTAGCAGCCAGGACTTCACAGATACGCAGTATTTT.

The sample holds a few counts of this clone. The rearrangement uses TRBV2 and TRBJ1-2; D is unresolved. V lost 8 bases and J 6 bases, leaving 10 bases between the germline ends. Germline V gene data show CDR1 as SNHLY and CDR2 as FYNNEI. The CDR3 has 11 amino acids. DNA for the CDR3: TGTGCCAGCTATGTCAAGGATGGCTACACCTTC. This encodes CASYVKDGYTF.

The V and J genes are TRBV5-1 and TRBJ2-7, with D unclear. Germline V CDR1 and CDR2: SGHRS, YFSETQ. The V and J ends lost 5 bases and 0 bases respectively, with 12 bases between them. CDR3 length: 14 amino acids. CDR3 sequence reads: CASRPDMSSYEQYF. In DNA form, the CDR3 reads TGCGCCAGCAGACCCGACATGAGCTCCTACGAGCAGTACTTC. Drawing the rest from reference TRBV5-1 and TRBJ2-7, the complete variable domain is KAGVTQTPRYLIKTRGQQVTLSCSPISGHRSVSWYQQTPGQGLQFLFEYFSETQRNKGNFPGRFSGRQFSNSRSEMNVSTLELGDSALYLCASRPDMSSYEQYFGPGTRLTVT.

The J gene is TRBJ2-1, the V gene TRBV11-2, with 11 nucleotides matching TRBD2. CDR3 length: 16 residues. Germline V gives CDR1 SGHAT, CDR2 FQNNGV. V shed 6 bases and J 6 bases; nucleotides not matched to a gene: 10. The CDR3 DNA reads TGTGCCAGCAGTCGGACTCTAGCGGGAGGTTCCAATGAGCAGTTCTTC. As protein: CASSRTLAGGSNEQFF.

The gene calls are TRBV7-2 and TRBJ2-7; 13 nucleotides agree with TRBD2. After removal of 8 bases from V and 4 bases from J, the junction contained 2 bases not matched to a gene. The V gene's germline CDR1 is SGHTA and CDR2 FQGNSA. This CDR3 spans 13 amino acids. The CDR3 is CASGTSGIYEQYF. As DNA, the CDR3 is TGTGCCAGCGGGACTAGCGGGATTTACGAGCAGTACTTC.

The gene calls are TRBV5-1 and TRBJ2-1; 7 bases line up with TRBD1. The CDR3 has 18 residues. Trimming cost V 4 bases and J 0 bases; bases outside gene matches: 13. Germline CDR1 and CDR2: SGHRS and YFSETQ. CDR3 nucleotides: TGCGCCAGCAGCCCGGGGACAGTCTTAGGGAGCTCCTACAATGAGCAGTTCTTC. Amino acids: CASSPGTVLGSSYNEQFF.

This clone was counted between two and nine times. This chain links TRBV19 with TRBJ2-7; possible D gene TRBD1, 5 bases. The CDR3 runs to 15 residues. V lost 5 bases to trimming and J lost 5 bases, with 19 bases between them. Germline-derived CDR1 and CDR2 are LNHDA and SQIVND (reference sequence). CDR3 coding DNA: TGTGCCAGTAGTCCTCGGCAATCAGGGTTAAACGAGCAGTACTTC. Translated, it gives CASSPRQSGLNEQYF.

This chain links TRBV20-1 with TRBJ2-1; no firm D call. This CDR3 comprises 11 residues. Per the germline V gene, CDR1 is DFQATT and CDR2 is SNEGSKA (reference sequence). V lost 5 bases and J lost 8, with 10 bases in between. This chain's CDR3 is CSAGQVDEQFF. CDR3 DNA sequence: TGCAGTGCTGGGCAGGTGGATGAGCAGTTCTTC.

The chain recombines TRBV28 with TRBJ1-2; 10 bases line up with TRBD1. V gave up 11 bases and J gave up 2 bases; unmatched junction bases: 8. The CDR3 extends over 14 amino acids. The V gene's germline CDR1 is MDHEN and CDR2 SYDVKM. Written as DNA, the CDR3 is TGTGCCGGGACAGGGGCTAACTCCAACTATGGCTACACCTTC. Protein product: CAGTGANSNYGYTF.

The chain employs TRBV29-1 and TRBJ2-5; 9 nucleotides align to TRBD2. The J segment lost 5 bases and the V segment lost 4 bases, leaving 8 bases of the junction unmatched. The CDR3 is made up of 14 amino acids. CDR1 and CDR2 from the germline V gene are SQVTM and ANQGSEA. The CDR3: CSVGGREGRETQYF. The CDR3 DNA reads as TGCAGCGTTGGCGGGCGGGAGGGCCGCGAGACCCAGTACTTC.

In DNA form, the CDR3 reads TGTGCCAGCAGCGATGGGACTAGCGGGTTGCACAATGAGCAGTTCTTC. It codes for CASSDGTSGLHNEQFF. The chain employs TRBV5-6 and TRBJ2-1, with TRBD2 matching 12 bases. Germline values: CDR1 SGHDT, CDR2 YYEEEE. The CDR3 is made up of 16 amino acids. V was clipped by 4 bases and J by 5 bases; unmatched bases: 7.

The rearrangement joins TRBV5-1 to TRBJ2-7; the D gene could be TRBD1 or TRBD2 (5 bases each). With 5 bases removed from V and 3 bases from J, the gap between germline ends came to 12 bases. CDR1 and CDR2 (germline): SGHRS, YFSETQ. The CDR3 has 13 amino acids. The CDR3 coding sequence is TGCGCCAGCAGTTATGAGAGGGGCTACGAGCAGTACTTC. Translation: CASSYERGYEQYF.

This clone was found a few times. The V call is TRBV5-4, the J call TRBJ2-2; 7 bases are shared with TRBD1. CDR3 length: 15 amino acids. Trimming removed 4 bases from V and 3 bases from J; junction bases left unmatched: 6. Germline values: CDR1 SGHNT, CDR2 YYREEE (reference sequence). The CDR3 protein is CASSPTGDHTGELFF. CDR3 DNA: TGTGCCAGCAGCCCCACAGGGGATCACACCGGGGAGCTGTTTTTT.

The rearrangement uses TRBV5-5 and TRBJ2-3, with TRBD1 identical over 9 bases. The ends lost 0 bases at V and 6 bases at J; junction bases unmatched: 5. The CDR3 runs to 15 residues. The V gene's germline CDR1 is SGHKS and CDR2 YYEKEE (reference sequence). In DNA form, the CDR3 reads TGTGCCAGCAGCTTGGCCGGACAGGGGTGGGATACGCAGTATTTT. Protein product: CASSLAGQGWDTQYF. The full variable domain, its missing parts supplied by reference TRBV5-5 and TRBJ2-3, is DAGVTQSPTHLIKTRGQQVTLRCSPISGHKSVSWYQQVLGQGPQFIFQYYEKEERGRGNFPDRFSARQFPNYSSELNVNALLLGDSALYLCASSLAGQGWDTQYFGPGTRLTVL.

As concerns this clone: The junction differs from germline at one of its ends, possibly a read error. V gene TRBV7-7 combines with J gene TRBJ2-7, with TRBD2 identical over 8 bases. Germline-derived CDR1 and CDR2 are SSHAT and FNYEAQ (reference sequence). CDR3 size: 15 residues. CDR3 region: CASSLQAGDSYEQYF. In DNA, the CDR3 is TGTGCTAGCAGCCTTCAAGCGGGAGACTCCTACGAGCAGTACTTC.

V usage is TRBV9 and J usage is TRBJ2-2; D remains unclear. Germline values: CDR1 SGDLS, CDR2 YYNGEE. V was pared by 0 bases and J by 2 bases, with 5 bases between. CDR3 length: 14 residues. CDR3 region: CASSVADNTGELFF. In DNA form, the CDR3 reads TGTGCCAGCAGCGTAGCAGATAACACCGGGGAGCTGTTTTTT. The full variable domain, with the rest looked up from reference TRBV9 and TRBJ2-2, is DSGVTQTPKHLITATGQRVTLRCSPRSGDLSVYWYQQSLDQGLQFLIQYYNGEERAKGNILERFSAQQFPDLHSELNLSSLELGDSALYFCASSVADNTGELFFGEGSRLTVL.

The chain employs TRBV27 and TRBJ2-5, with D possibly matching TRBD2 (5 bases). Trimming pared 0 bases from V and 4 bases from J, leaving 15 bases between. This CDR3 is 16 amino acids long. Germline V CDR1 and CDR2: MNHEY, SMNVEV (reference sequence). Here the CDR3 DNA reads TGTGCCAGCAGTTTATCTCGTTTTGGAGGCGGAGAGACCCAGTACTTC. Its protein is CASSLSRFGGGETQYF.

The rearrangement links TRBV11-3 to TRBJ2-1, with D possibly matching TRBD2 (5 bases). This CDR3 region has 14 residues. Germline V gene sequence: CDR1 SGHNT, CDR2 YENEEA. The V and J ends lost 1 base and 9 bases respectively, with 13 bases between them. The CDR3 nucleotides read TGTGCCAGCAGCTTAGCGTCCCACCGGGGTGAGCAGTTCTTC. It is translated as CASSLASHRGEQFF.

The chain links TRBV2 to TRBJ1-4; TRBD1 is a possible D gene (6 bases). The CDR3 loop spans 15 amino acids. V was shortened by 5 bases and J by 8 bases, with 18 bases between the two germline ends. CDR1 is SNHLY, CDR2 FYNNEI, per germline. CDR3 amino acids: CASSPQGPRGEKLFF. CDR3 DNA sequence: TGTGCCAGCAGTCCGCAGGGGCCGCGGGGCGAAAAACTGTTTTTT.

This clone was seen only a few times. The genes are TRBV4-1 and TRBJ2-1; D is perhaps TRBD1 (6 bases). The CDR3 consists of 14 residues. Between the trimmed V and J ends, which lost 6 bases and 7 bases, there was a span of 16 bases. The germline V gene encodes CDR1 MGHRA and CDR2 YSYEKL. The CDR3 loop is CASREPGQINEQFF. The CDR3, as DNA: TGCGCCAGCAGGGAACCAGGACAGATAAATGAGCAGTTCTTC.

The chain combines TRBV7-2 with TRBJ2-1; possibly TRBD1 or TRBD2 for D (5 bases each). Per germline, CDR1 SGHTA and CDR2 FQGNSA. V lost 4 bases, J lost 9 bases, and 13 bases lay in between. The CDR3 loop spans 13 amino acids. This CDR3 is CASSSQARGEQFF. The DNA for the CDR3 is TGTGCCAGCAGCTCACAAGCGAGGGGTGAGCAGTTCTTC.

CDR3 amino acids: CASRGNEQYF. CDR3 sequence (DNA): TGTGCCAGCAGGGGGAACGAGCAGTACTTC. This chain uses TRBV6-6 with TRBJ2-7; D is unclear. Germline CDR1 and CDR2: MNHNY and SVGAGI (reference sequence). Between the trimmed V and J ends, which lost 6 bases and 5 bases, there was a span of 5 bases. This CDR3 is built from 10 residues.